This T cell receptor beta chain was captured in a study of Ad26.COV2.S vaccination and SARS-CoV-2 variants (dated by TCRdb to about 2021). For the wider study: Donors in the vaccine arm were drawn from COV1001, a phase I-IIa trial of Ad26.COV2.S in healthy adults that was multicentre, randomized, double-blind and placebo-controlled. Dosing of Ad26.COV2.S was intramuscular, at either 5x10^10 or 1x10^11 viral particles, delivered as one shot or as two shots spaced 56 days apart. TCRbeta repertoire sequencing served as the tool for gauging how specific and how broad the SARS-CoV-2-reactive T cell receptors were following Ad26.COV2.S vaccination. A total of approximately 32 samples were included in the TCR-sequenced set, comprising 19 Ad26.COV2.S vaccine recipients, 5 placebo recipients and 8 SARS-CoV-2 convalescent individuals. Participants in the trial were split at random into five groups of five each, receiving low-dose or high-dose Ad26.COV2.S once or twice, or else placebo on both occasions. Throughout the experiments and outcome assessment, investigators stayed blinded to trial group allocation.

TCRbeta CDR3 regions were sequenced with the immunoSEQ Assay. After extraction, genomic DNA underwent amplification by bias-controlled multiplex PCR, followed by high-throughput sequencing. In the authors' own workflow: To quantify the absolute abundance of every unique TCRbeta CDR3 region, sequences were collapsed and filtered. T cell fraction was estimated by normalizing TCRbeta template counts to usable DNA, with usable DNA measured through amplification of reference genes found in all nucleated cells. Repertoire TCRs were annotated as SARS-CoV-2-specific when V gene, CDR3 amino acid sequence and J gene were exactly matched to a known reactive TCR set. The reference SARS-CoV-2 TCR set came from MIRA and was filtered for enrichment in COVID-19-positive ImmuneCODE repertoires, removing public or cross-reactive TCRs. Using the MIRA antigens, annotated TCRs were further analysed by specific ORF or by position within an ORF. Breadth was defined as annotated unique rearrangements over total unique productive rearrangements; depth was the summed frequency of those rearrangements. Group comparisons of TCR breadth used two-sided Wilcoxon rank-sum tests. Held by TCRdb, this immuneACCESS table contains in-frame sequences only and omits some clones. Under half of the omission traces to an unresolved V gene where checked; the cause of the rest is unknown. V and J calls plus clone size are reproduced from that table; the DNA served to infer D and trimming. This sample lists hundreds of thousands of clones; approximately 88% were detected once. The ten most abundant clones make up nearly 1.5% of the sample.

What the treatment or condition label conveys for this sample: around 19 received Ad26.COV2.S at low or high dose, single or two shots; about 5 received placebo; per-sample allocation not given. Repertoires of vaccine and placebo recipients were sequenced from samples collected on day 63 after the first injection. Between 29 July and 7 August 2020, Cohort 1b enrolled 25 adults aged 18-55 years at one site in Boston, USA. Ad26.COV2.S was a replication-incompetent adenovirus type 26 vector expressing a prefusion-stabilized SARS-CoV-2 spike protein from the original Wuhan strain. Study-wide conclusions, independent of this receptor: The authors noted that total T cell responses may have been underestimated by the TCR breadth and depth analyses. Vaccine and placebo recipients had similar non-spike TCR breadth, a finding consistent with the vaccine containing only spike. Ad26.COV2.S recipients had higher spike-specific TCR breadth than placebo recipients (P = 0.0014). Substantial breadth of spike-specific CD8+ and CD4+ T cell responses was reported after vaccination. The study was not powered for comparison of responses between vaccine doses or regimens.

The cysteine opens and the phenylalanine closes a CDR3 of 16 amino acids. Only the CDR3 portion is preserved as DNA: 48 bases, with reading frame beginning at the first base. CDR1 WNHNN and CDR2 SYGVQD were looked up in the germline V gene (reference sequence). Compared with germline, V lacks 2 bases and J lacks 0 bases; bases without a gene match: 2. About this clone: The antigen it binds to is not known. Base quality data are lacking; no much larger clone is found one base away.

Sequenced material: peripheral blood, taken in a trial of Ad26.COV2.S vaccine versus placebo. The chain joins TRBV10-1 to TRBJ2-2; TRBD2 lines up with 8 middle nucleotides. The source is a person aged 18-65 years who received the Ad26.COV2.S COVID-19 vaccine or a placebo. The CDR3 protein sequence reads: CASSETAGANTGELFF. DNA sequence: TGCGCCAGCAGTGAGACAGCGGGGGCGAACACCGGGGAGCTGTTTTTT.